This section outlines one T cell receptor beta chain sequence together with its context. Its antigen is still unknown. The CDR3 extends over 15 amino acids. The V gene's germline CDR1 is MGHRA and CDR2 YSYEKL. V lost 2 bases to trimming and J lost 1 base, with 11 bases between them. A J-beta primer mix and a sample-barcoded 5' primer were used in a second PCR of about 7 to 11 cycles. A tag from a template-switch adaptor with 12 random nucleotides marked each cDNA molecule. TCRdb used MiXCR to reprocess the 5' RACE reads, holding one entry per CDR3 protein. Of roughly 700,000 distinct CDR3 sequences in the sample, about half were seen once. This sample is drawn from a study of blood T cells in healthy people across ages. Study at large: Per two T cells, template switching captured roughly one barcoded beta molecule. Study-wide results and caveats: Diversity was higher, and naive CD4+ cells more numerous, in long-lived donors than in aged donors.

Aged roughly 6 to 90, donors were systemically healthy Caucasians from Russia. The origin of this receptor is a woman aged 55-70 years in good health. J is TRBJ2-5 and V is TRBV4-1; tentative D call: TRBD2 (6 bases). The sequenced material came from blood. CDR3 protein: CASSQRAGFQETQYF. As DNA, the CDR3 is TGCGCCAGCAGCCAACGAGCGGGCTTCCAAGAGACCCAGTACTTC.